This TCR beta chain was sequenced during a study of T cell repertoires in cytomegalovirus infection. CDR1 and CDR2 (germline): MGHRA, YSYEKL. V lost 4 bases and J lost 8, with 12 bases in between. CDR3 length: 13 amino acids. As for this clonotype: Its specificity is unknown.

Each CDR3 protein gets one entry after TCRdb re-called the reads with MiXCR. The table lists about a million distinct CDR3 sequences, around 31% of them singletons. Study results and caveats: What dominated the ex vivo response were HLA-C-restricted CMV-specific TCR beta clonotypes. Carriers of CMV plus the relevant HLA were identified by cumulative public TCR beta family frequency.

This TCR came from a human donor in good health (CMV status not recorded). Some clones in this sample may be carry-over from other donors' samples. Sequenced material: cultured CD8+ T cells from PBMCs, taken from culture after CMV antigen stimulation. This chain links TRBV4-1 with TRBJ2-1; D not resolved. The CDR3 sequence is CASSPSDVDEQFF. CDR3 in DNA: TGCGCCAGCAGCCCGTCGGACGTCGATGAGCAGTTCTTC.